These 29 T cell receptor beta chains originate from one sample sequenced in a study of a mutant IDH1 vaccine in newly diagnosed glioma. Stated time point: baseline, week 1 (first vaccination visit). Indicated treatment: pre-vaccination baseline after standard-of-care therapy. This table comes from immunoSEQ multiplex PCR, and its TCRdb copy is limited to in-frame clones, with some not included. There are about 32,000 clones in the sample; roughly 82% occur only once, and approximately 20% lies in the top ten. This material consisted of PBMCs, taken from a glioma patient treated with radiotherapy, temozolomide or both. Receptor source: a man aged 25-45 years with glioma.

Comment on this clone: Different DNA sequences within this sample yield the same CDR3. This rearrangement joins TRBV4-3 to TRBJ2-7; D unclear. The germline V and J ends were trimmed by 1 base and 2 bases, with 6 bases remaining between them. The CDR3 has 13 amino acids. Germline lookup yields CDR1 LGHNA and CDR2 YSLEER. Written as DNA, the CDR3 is TGCGCCAGCAGCCAAGGTGTGACCTACGAGCAGTACTTC. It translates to CASSQGVTYEQYF.

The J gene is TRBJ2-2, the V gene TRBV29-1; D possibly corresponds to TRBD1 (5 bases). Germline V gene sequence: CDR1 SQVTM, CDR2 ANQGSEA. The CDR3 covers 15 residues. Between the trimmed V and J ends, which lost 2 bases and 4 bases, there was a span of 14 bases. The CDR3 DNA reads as TGCAGCGTTGAACCTTTCGGACACCGCACCGGGGAGCTGTTTTTT. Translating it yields CSVEPFGHRTGELFF.

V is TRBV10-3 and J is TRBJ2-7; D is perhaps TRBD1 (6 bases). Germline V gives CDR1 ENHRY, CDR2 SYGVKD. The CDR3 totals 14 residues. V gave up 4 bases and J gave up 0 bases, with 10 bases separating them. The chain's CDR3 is CAISGQGPSYEQYF. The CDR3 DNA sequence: TGTGCCATCAGTGGGCAGGGGCCCTCCTACGAGCAGTACTTC.

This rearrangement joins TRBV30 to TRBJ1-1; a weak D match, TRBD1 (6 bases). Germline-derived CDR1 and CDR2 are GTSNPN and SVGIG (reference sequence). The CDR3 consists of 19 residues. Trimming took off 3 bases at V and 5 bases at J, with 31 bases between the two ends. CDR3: CAWRGAFGEGHGSVTEAFF. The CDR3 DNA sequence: TGTGCCTGGAGGGGGGCTTTTGGGGAAGGGCATGGCAGTGTAACTGAAGCTTTCTTT.

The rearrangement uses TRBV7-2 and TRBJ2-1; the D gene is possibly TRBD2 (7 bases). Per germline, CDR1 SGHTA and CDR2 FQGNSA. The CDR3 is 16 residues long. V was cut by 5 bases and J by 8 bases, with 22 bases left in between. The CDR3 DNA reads TGTGCCAGCAGCCCCAGGCTACGGGGGGCCGCGGATGAGCAGTTCTTC. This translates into CASSPRLRGAADEQFF.

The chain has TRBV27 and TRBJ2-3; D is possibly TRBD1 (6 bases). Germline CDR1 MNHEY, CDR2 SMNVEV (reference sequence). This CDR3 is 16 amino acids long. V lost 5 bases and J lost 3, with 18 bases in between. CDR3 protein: CASSASYATGTDTQYF. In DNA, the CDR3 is TGTGCCAGCAGTGCATCCTACGCCACAGGGACAGATACGCAGTATTTT.

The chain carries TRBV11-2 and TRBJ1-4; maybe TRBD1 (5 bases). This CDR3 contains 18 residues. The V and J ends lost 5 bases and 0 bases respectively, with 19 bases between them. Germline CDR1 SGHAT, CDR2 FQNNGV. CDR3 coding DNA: TGTGCCAGCAGCCCTCAGGGCCTCGGTTTTACAACTAATGAAAAACTGTTTTTT. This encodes CASSPQGLGFTTNEKLFF. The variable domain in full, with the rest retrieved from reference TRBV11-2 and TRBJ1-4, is EAGVAQSPRYKIIEKRQSVAFWCNPISGHATLYWYQQILGQGPKLLIQFQNNGVVDDSQLPKDRFSAERLKGVDSTLKIQPAKLEDSAVYLCASSPQGLGFTTNEKLFFGSGTQLSVL.

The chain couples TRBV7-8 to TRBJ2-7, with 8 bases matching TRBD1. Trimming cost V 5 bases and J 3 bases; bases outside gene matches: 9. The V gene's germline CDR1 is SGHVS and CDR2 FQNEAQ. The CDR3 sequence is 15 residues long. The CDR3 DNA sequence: TGTGCCAGCAGCCCTGGGGGGACAGGTGTCTACGAGCAGTACTTC. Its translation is CASSPGGTGVYEQYF.

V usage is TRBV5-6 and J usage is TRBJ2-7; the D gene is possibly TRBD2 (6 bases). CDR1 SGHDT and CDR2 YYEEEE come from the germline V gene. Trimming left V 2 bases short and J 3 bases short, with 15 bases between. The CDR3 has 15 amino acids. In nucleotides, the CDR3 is TGTGCCAGCAGCTTCGGGACTCTAGGGGACTACGAGCAGTACTTC. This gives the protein CASSFGTLGDYEQYF.

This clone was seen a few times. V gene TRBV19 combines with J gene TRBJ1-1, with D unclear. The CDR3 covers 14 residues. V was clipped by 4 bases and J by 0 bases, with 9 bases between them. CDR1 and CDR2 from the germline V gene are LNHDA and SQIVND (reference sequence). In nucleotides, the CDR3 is TGTGCCAGTAGTACCACCACAGTGAACACTGAAGCTTTCTTT. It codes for CASSTTTVNTEAFF.

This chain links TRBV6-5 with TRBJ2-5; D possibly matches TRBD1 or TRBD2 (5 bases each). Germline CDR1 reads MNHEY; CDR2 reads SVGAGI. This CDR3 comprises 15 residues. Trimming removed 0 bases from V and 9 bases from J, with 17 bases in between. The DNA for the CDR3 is TGTGCCAGCAGTTACTCGTTAGGGACCGTAGGGTCCCAGTACTTC. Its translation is CASSYSLGTVGSQYF.

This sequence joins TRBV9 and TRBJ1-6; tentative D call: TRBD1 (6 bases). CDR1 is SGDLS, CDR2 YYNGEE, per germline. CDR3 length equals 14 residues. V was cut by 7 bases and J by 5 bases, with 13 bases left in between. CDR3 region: CASAQGTDNSPLHF. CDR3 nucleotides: TGTGCCAGCGCCCAGGGGACCGATAATTCACCCCTCCACTTT.

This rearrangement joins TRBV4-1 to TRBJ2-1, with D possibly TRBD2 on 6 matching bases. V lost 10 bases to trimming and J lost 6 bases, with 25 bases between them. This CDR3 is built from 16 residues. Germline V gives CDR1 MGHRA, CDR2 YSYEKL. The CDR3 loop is CATSSGRDEWGNEQFF. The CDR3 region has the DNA TGCGCCACCTCATCCGGGAGAGATGAGTGGGGCAATGAGCAGTTCTTC.

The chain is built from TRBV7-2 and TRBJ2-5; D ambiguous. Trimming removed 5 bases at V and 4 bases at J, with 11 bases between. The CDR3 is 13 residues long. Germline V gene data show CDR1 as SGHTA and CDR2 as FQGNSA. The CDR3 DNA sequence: TGTGCCAGCAGCCAACTGGCAGCAGAGACCCAGTACTTC. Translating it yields CASSQLAAETQYF.

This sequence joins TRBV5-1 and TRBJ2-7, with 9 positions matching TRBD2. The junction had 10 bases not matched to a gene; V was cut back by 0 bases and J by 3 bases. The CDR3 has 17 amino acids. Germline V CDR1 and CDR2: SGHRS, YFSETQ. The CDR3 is CASSLAPLAGVVYEQYF. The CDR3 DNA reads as TGCGCCAGCAGCTTGGCCCCACTAGCGGGTGTTGTCTACGAGCAGTACTTC.

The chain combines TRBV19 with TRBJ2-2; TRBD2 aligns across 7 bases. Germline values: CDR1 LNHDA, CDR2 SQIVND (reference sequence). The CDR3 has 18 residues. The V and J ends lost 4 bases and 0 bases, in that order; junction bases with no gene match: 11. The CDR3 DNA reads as TGTGCCAGTAGTACTCGACTGAGACTAGCAGCGAACACCGGGGAGCTGTTTTTT. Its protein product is CASSTRLRLAANTGELFF.

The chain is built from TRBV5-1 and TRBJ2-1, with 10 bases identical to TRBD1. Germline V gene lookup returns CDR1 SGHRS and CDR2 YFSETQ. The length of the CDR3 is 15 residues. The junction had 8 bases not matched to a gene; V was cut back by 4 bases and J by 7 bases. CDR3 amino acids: CASSPLTGGSNEQFF. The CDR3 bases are TGCGCCAGCAGCCCTTTGACAGGGGGCTCTAATGAGCAGTTCTTC.

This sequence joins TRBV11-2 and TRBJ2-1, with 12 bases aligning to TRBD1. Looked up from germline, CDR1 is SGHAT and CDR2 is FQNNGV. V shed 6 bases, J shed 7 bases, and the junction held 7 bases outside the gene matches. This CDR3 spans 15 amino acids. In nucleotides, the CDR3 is TGTGCCAGCAGAGGGCGGGACAGGGGGCAAAATGAGCAGTTCTTC. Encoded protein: CASRGRDRGQNEQFF. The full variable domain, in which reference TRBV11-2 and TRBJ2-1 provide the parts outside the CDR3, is EAGVAQSPRYKIIEKRQSVAFWCNPISGHATLYWYQQILGQGPKLLIQFQNNGVVDDSQLPKDRFSAERLKGVDSTLKIQPAKLEDSAVYLCASRGRDRGQNEQFFGPGTRLTVL.

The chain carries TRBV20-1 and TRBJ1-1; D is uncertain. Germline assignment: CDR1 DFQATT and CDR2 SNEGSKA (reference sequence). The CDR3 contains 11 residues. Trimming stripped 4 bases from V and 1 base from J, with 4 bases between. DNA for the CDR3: TGCAGTGCTACCAAGAACACTGAAGCTTTCTTT. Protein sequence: CSATKNTEAFF.

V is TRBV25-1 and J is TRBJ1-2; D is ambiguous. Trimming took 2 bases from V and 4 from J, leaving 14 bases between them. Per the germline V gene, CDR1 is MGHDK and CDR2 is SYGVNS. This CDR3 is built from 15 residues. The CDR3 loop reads CASSEGFRSGYGYTF. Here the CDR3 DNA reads TGTGCCAGCAGTGAAGGTTTCCGGTCGGGCTATGGCTACACCTTC.

Here the CDR3 DNA reads TGTGCCTGGAGTTACCCAGGGTCGGAAACAGATACGCAGTATTTT. Residues: CAWSYPGSETDTQYF. The chain couples TRBV30 to TRBJ2-3, with D perhaps matching TRBD1 (5 bases). The length of the CDR3 is 15 residues. Germline assignment: CDR1 GTSNPN and CDR2 SVGIG (reference sequence). V was pared by 2 bases and J by 3 bases, with 15 bases between. Complete variable domain (other parts from reference TRBV30 and TRBJ2-3): SQTIHQWPATLVQPVGSPLSLECTVEGTSNPNLYWYRQAAGRGLQLLFYSVGIGQISSEVPQNLSASRPQDRQFILSSKKLLLSDSGFYLCAWSYPGSETDTQYFGPGTRLTVL.

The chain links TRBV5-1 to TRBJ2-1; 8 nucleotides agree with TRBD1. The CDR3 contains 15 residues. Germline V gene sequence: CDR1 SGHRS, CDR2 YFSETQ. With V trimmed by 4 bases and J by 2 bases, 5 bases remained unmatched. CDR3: CASSQKTGAYNEQFF. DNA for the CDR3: TGCGCCAGCAGCCAGAAGACAGGGGCCTACAATGAGCAGTTCTTC.

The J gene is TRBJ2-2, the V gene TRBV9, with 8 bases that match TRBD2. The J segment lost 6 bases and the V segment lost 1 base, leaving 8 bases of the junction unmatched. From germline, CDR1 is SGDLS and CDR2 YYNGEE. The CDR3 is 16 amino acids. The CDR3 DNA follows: TGTGCCAGCAGCGTACTTCGGGGGGGAGCCGCCGGGGAGCTGTTTTTT. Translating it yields CASSVLRGGAAGELFF. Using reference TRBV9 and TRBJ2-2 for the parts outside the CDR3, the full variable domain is DSGVTQTPKHLITATGQRVTLRCSPRSGDLSVYWYQQSLDQGLQFLIQYYNGEERAKGNILERFSAQQFPDLHSELNLSSLELGDSALYFCASSVLRGGAAGELFFGEGSRLTVL.

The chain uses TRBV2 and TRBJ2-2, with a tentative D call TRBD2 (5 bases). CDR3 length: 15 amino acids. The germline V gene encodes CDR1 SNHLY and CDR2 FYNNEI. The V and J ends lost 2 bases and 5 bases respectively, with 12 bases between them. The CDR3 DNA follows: TGTGCCAGCAGTGAAACGAGGGTTGGGACCGGGGAGCTGTTTTTT. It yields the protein CASSETRVGTGELFF.

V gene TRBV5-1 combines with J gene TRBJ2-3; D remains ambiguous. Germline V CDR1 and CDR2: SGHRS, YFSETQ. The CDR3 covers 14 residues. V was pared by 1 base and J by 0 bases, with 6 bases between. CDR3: CASSLTTSTDTQYF. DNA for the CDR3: TGCGCCAGCAGCTTGACAACTAGCACAGATACGCAGTATTTT.

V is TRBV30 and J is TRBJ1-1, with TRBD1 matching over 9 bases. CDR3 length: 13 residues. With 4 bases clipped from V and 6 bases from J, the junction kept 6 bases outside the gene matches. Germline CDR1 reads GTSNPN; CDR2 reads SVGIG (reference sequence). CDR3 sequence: CAWKGQGTSEAFF. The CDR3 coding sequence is TGTGCCTGGAAAGGACAGGGGACTTCTGAAGCTTTCTTT.

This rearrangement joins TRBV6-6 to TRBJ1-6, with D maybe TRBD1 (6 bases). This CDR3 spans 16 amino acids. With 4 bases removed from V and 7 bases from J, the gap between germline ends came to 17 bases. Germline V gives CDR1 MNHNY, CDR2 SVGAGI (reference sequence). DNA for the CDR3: TGTGCCAGCAGTTCGTTGACAGGTGTTATCAATTCACCCCTCCACTTT. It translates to CASSSLTGVINSPLHF.

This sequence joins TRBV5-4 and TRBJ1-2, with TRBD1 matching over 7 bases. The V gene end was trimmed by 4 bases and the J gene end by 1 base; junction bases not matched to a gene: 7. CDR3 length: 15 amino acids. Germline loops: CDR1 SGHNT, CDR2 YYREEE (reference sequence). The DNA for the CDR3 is TGTGCCAGCAGCCTAAGGACAGGTGATAACTATGGCTACACCTTC. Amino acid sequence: CASSLRTGDNYGYTF.

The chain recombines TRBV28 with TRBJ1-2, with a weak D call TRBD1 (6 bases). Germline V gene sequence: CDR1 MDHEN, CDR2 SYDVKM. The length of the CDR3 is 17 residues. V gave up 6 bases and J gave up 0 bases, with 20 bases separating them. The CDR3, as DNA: TGTGCCAGCAGAGAACAGGGTCCCCCTACTACTAACTATGGCTACACCTTC. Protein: CASREQGPPTTNYGYTF.